This TCR beta chain was found in a study of immune evolution from preneoplasia to lung adenocarcinoma. Only in-frame clones appear in the TCRdb table, and some are missing; sequencing was by immunoSEQ multiplex PCR. The table lists 5,500 to 8,000 clones, more than 65% of them singletons. Patient tissue came from resections in Japan or China, 2014–2017. V was pared by 4 bases and J by 6 bases, with 26 bases between. The CDR3 spans 17 residues. CDR1 and CDR2 (germline): SQVTM, ANQGSEA. This chain uses TRBV29-1 with TRBJ2-3, with a possible D match to TRBD1 (8 bases). The sample comprised FFPE lung adenocarcinoma in situ tissue. The source is a person aged 55-80 years with lung adenocarcinoma. This CDR3 is CSVGGGAGGFSVDTQYF. As DNA, the CDR3 is TGCAGCGTTGGAGGGGGGGCAGGGGGCTTTAGTGTGGATACGCAGTATTTT.